The source of this TCR beta chain is a study of T cell responses to AZD1222 COVID-19 vaccine. Turning to this clone: Its specificity is unknown.

Assay used: immunoSEQ multiplex PCR; TCRdb lists only in-frame clones, some missing. Among approximately 180,000 clones listed, about 85% were seen once. The study's findings and limits: Donor demographics were predominantly white British with a female majority; clonal diversity may be underestimated. The study identified only 6 or 7 AZD1222 recipients as seropositive at baseline. No day 14 peak samples; only post-peak repertoires were characterized.

Sequencing was performed on peripheral blood, taken on day 0 of AZD1222 vaccination. The source is an adult in good health.

The CDR3 DNA sequence: TGTGCCAGCAGCGACCCCCGGACAGGGTCGTACGAGCAGTACTTC. Its translation is CASSDPRTGSYEQYF. V usage is TRBV5-4 and J usage is TRBJ2-7; TRBD1 matches at 8 bases. The CDR3 totals 15 residues. Per the germline V gene, CDR1 is SGHNT and CDR2 is YYREEE (reference sequence). The V segment lost 4 bases and the J segment 4 bases; nucleotides outside the gene matches: 10.